This T cell receptor (beta chain) was identified during a study of T cells in Graves' hyperthyroidism and ophthalmopathy. Overall study: Sampling of peripheral blood happened at initial diagnosis, prior to any treatment. Study-level results: Ophthalmopathy was distinguished from stable hyperthyroidism by 13 V-J signatures.

PBMCs were sourced from roughly 10 ml fresh peripheral blood. What was amplified from RNA transcripts were TCR beta CDR3 regions. RT-PCR in the first round (using the HTBI primer set) targeted the TCR CDR3. TCRdb redid the calling of the multiplex PCR reads with MiXCR, one entry per CDR3 protein. The sample carries about 500,000 distinct CDR3 sequences, around 15% recorded once. As to this clonotype: The antigen remains undetermined.

What was sequenced was blood. The receptor was derived from a woman aged 18-29 years with Graves' hyperthyroidism.

DNA for the CDR3: TGTGCCTGGAGGGGTACACCCCGACCCTATGGCTACACCTTC. It is translated as CAWRGTPRPYGYTF. The rearrangement joins TRBV30 to TRBJ1-2; D is uncertain. CDR3 length: 14 amino acids. V shed 3 bases and J shed 4 bases, with 15 bases lying between them. Germline V lookup: CDR1 GTSNPN, CDR2 SVGIG (reference sequence).